This TCR beta chain appears in the sequencing data of a study of T cell responses to AZD1222 COVID-19 vaccine. Study findings and constraints: A rise in Spike-specific TCR breadth and depth followed two AZD1222 doses. Donor demographics were predominantly white British with a female majority; clonal diversity may be underestimated.

Second-dose timings of about 4 or about 12 weeks were pooled. Generated by immunoSEQ multiplex PCR, the TCRdb table keeps only in-frame clones and is missing some. The table has 150,000 or so clones, approximately 91% seen once. As regards this clone: Antigen unknown.

Germline V gene lookup returns CDR1 LGHDT and CDR2 YNNKEL (reference sequence). The germline V and J ends were trimmed by 1 base and 4 bases, with 6 bases remaining between them. This CDR3 has 13 residues. Specimen: peripheral blood, collected 28 days after the second AZD1222 dose. The gene calls are TRBV3-1 (or the pseudogene TRBV3-2) and TRBJ2-3; unclear D gene. This TCR came from an adult who received the AZD1222 COVID-19 vaccine. The CDR3 is CASSQALPDTQYF. Here the CDR3 DNA reads TGTGCCAGCAGCCAAGCCCTACCAGATACGCAGTATTTT.